The subject of this entry is one TCR beta chain. The antigen this receptor binds is unknown. No much larger clone exists at a distance of one base, and base qualities are not known. The cohort comprised 670 or so healthy bone marrow donors. At the time of sampling, every cohort member was nominally healthy, though immune exposures that went unrecorded were likely present. The donor tested CMV seropositive, placing the donor among the 289 seropositive members of the cohort. A peripheral blood sample was collected from each donor, and TCR beta sequencing was performed on peripheral blood mononuclear cells. The Qiagen DNeasy Blood Extraction Kit was used to extract genomic DNA from the blood cell samples. This sample stems from a study of cytomegalovirus exposure and HLA in healthy donors (dated by TCRdb to 2015 to 2018). General notes on the study: In an earlier analysis of roughly 590 of the donors, 276 Gb of sequence data and about 110 million unique TCR beta sequences from 150 million to 200 million T cells were reported. To predict cytomegalovirus infection status, the study combined high-throughput TCR immunosequencing, statistical association of individual TCRs with disease status, and machine learning. On average, 235,054 unique TCR beta nucleotide sequences were sequenced per donor among 398 genotyped donors of the cohort, with approximately 18% of those sequences being non-productive. A separate validation cohort of approximately 130 different subjects was used in addition to the roughly 720-subject first cohort. The study profiled the T cell repertoires of 666 subjects by immunosequencing and related them to cytomegalovirus serostatus. Rather than drawing on any new phenotypic data, the later analysis identified candidate immune exposures from TCR beta sequences and the way those sequences occurred across donors. Donor age, sex, ethnicity and CMV serostatus were compiled alongside the repertoire data. Both class I and class II loci were covered by HLA typing, at four-digit resolution. Typing coverage varied by locus: roughly 620-640 donors for A, B, C, DRB1 and DQB1; around 560 for DQA1; some 610 for DPA1; approximately 450 for DPB1. In an earlier analysis of around 540 of the donors, high-throughput TCR beta sequencing was used to judge whether each TCR beta V gene segment behaved as functional or pseudogenic. About 280 gigabases of sequencing data and 91 million or so unique TCR sequences made up an early release that covered under 750 HLA-typed donors. To study patterns of TCR occurrence, a later analysis re-analyzed previously published TCR beta repertoires from 650 to 750 donors and added high-resolution HLA genotyping. A later genetic analysis took genome-wide SNP genotypes for about 65% of the 666 donors and used that subset as a discovery cohort. The study aimed to test whether signatures of past pathogen exposure could be identified by cataloging public T cell receptors. Every discovery cohort repertoire had been produced on one sequencing platform. Among the approximately 400 genotyped donors, around 81% belonged to the genetic ancestry cluster associated with self-reported Caucasian donors. About 5 DR-DQ haplotypes were handled as single units for association and clustering, since linkage in the cohort was strong.

Results the study describes overall, beyond this receptor: The sequencing pipeline was judged likely to have produced a cluster of highly shared sequence variants as a technical artifact. In an earlier analysis of some 550 of the donors, most TCR beta V segments were observed in productive rearrangements about 90% or about 30% of the time, broadly matching IMGT annotations. Because counts were too low, about 15 rarely observed V segments, including chromosome 9 orphons, were left out of the earlier analysis of a few hundred of the donors. According to the authors, the approach could potentially be generalized to other disease states and immunological phenotypes. Linkage disequilibrium might explain the correlated functional status among segregating V segments, but an unknown experimental factor could not be excluded. The cohort was sequenced for TCR beta chains only, and without alpha or paired-chain data the features that could be detected were limited. The only immune exposure information available for the cohort was CMV serostatus. According to a later genetic analysis, donors in an Asian-associated ancestry cluster had fewer N-insertions in productive TCRs than the approximately 700-donor mean. In a later analysis, HLA-associated TCR beta chains were found to be more clonally expanded and to have lower generation probabilities than equally common non-associated chains. In a later genetic analysis, a missense DCLRE1C variant was associated with V-gene and J-gene trimming of TCR beta chains, and the association was replicated in an independent cohort. According to a later analysis, parvovirus B19, influenza, CMV and Epstein-Barr virus appeared linked to several top co-occurrence clusters. According to a later analysis, most CMV-associated TCR beta chains appeared to be HLA-restricted, and the HLA associations seemed to be driven largely by CMV exposure. In vitro tests confirmed that a few of the cytomegalovirus-associated TCR beta chains recognize cytomegalovirus antigens. At a false discovery rate of 0.05, a later analysis linked 15,000 to 20,000 TCR beta sequences to specific HLA alleles. In both the original and validation cohorts, the classifier was reported to diagnose cytomegalovirus status with high specificity and sensitivity. HLA typing was unavailable for some donors at each locus, so association tests used only the typed subset. The study gave a list of over 150 TCR beta chains associated with cytomegalovirus. Strong co-occurrence of HLA alleles, especially DR and DQ, made assigning TCR associations to individual alleles difficult. A further reported finding was that TCR beta sequences accurately predicted the HLA-A and HLA-B alleles for most subjects in the first cohort. In a later analysis, TCR association rates were found to vary across HLA loci, with the most associated TCRs seen for DRB1 alleles and the fewest for HLA-C alleles. While some public TCRs were present in many individuals, most TCR sequences turned up only very rarely across donors. Presence/absence analyses assumed roughly uniform sequencing depth across donors, an assumption that may not hold.

The library was prepared using the immunoSEQ multiplex PCR assay. A mixture of 60 forward primers for TCR Vbeta segments and 13 reverse primers for TCR Jbeta segments was used in the multiplex PCR. Amplification of the CDR3 region of rearranged TCR beta genes was performed with a multiplex PCR assay on genomic DNA. On the Illumina HiSeq System, the amplified TCR beta libraries were sequenced as 87-base-pair reads. As for the original processing: A later analysis tallied approximately 87 million unique TCR beta chains across the 550 to 850 repertoires, and approximately 11 million of those chains were shared by two or more donors. Raw reads were error-corrected and collapsed into unique sequences by a nearest-neighbor algorithm in which closely related sequences were merged to remove PCR and sequencing errors. V, D and J gene segments were assigned by aligning CDR3 sequences to IMGT reference sequences. Each retained sequence needed at least a six-nucleotide match to both a V gene segment and a J gene segment. A rearrangement counted as productive if the CDR3 had no stop codons and remained in frame with V and J, and every other rearrangement counted as non-productive. Following IMGT convention, CDR3 was defined as the stretch from the second conserved V-encoded cysteine up to the conserved J-encoded phenylalanine. The earlier analysis of approximately 590 of the donors excluded any sequence lacking an unambiguous match to a single V gene segment. An earlier analysis of 587 of the donors called V segments functional above 56.7% productive rearrangements and segregating when the between-donor standard deviation exceeded 5%. A statistical classification framework was built for diagnosing cytomegalovirus status from the catalog of TCR beta chain sequences. A later analysis assigned V and J genes by comparing TCR nucleotide sequences with IMGT/GENE-DB human TR gene sequences. The TCRdist pipeline was used in a later analysis to assign CDR3 sequences and most-parsimonious VDJ recombination scenarios. In a later analysis, each TCR beta chain was defined by its CDR3 amino acid sequence together with its V-gene family, and reads without a unique V-gene family were excluded. A later analysis removed 592 highly shared, low-generation-probability nucleotide sequences to deal with suspected cross-contamination and a sequencing artifact. A later analysis calculated a clonal expansion index for each public chain from normalized within-repertoire ranks of inferred template counts. In a later analysis, generation probabilities were computed with a VDJ recombination model fitted to out-of-frame rearrangements, and the resulting probabilities were checked against IGoR. Hypergeometric tests were used in a later analysis to score TCR-TCR, TCR-HLA and TCR-CMV co-occurrence, with a repertoire-size bias correction applied to the TCR pairs. False discovery rates were estimated in a later analysis by permuting HLA or CMV assignments 20 times. A later analysis grouped co-occurring TCRs with DBSCAN, adding TCRdist sequence similarity when clustering within HLA-allele-positive subsets. Repertoires with fewer than 30,000 or more than 120,000 public chains were left out of co-occurrence clustering, as were about 5 repertoires with anomalous nucleotide sharing. The table was pulled from immuneACCESS by TCRdb, which kept in-frame rearrangements only. Such tables lose some clones; where checked, under half of the loss comes from unresolved V genes, and the rest has no known cause. V, J and clone size are taken as reported in that table, and D and trimming were inferred from the DNA itself. This sample is represented by around 40,000 clones; roughly 87% of them were singletons. The ten largest account for roughly 8% of the sample.

The TCR originated in a woman in her thirties or forties in good health and CMV-seropositive. The sequenced sample was PBMCs.

In nucleotides, the sequence is TGTGCCAGCAGCCGCTATGGGGCGGGAGGGCCGGGTGAGCAGTTCTTC. This gives the protein CASSRYGAGGPGEQFF. The chain was built from TRBV7-3 and TRBJ2-1, with 9 bases in between that match TRBD2. Here V drops 5 bases and J drops 9 bases, and the junction holds 14 bases not matched to any gene. From the cysteine up to the phenylalanine, the CDR3 has a length of 16 residues. Kept here is only the CDR3 DNA, which spans 48 bases and is read in frame from base 1. CDR1 and CDR2 (SGHTA, FQGTGA) derive from the germline V gene. Joined to the reference TRBV7-3 and TRBJ2-1 proteins, this CDR3 gives the full variable domain: GAGVSQTPSNKVTEKGKYVELRCDPISGHTALYWYRQSLGQGPEFLIYFQGTGAADDSGLPNDRFFAVRPEGSVSTLKIQRTERGDSAVYLCASSRYGAGGPGEQFFGPGTRLTVL.